The next 10 T cell receptor beta chains were all read from a single sample in a study of blood T cells in healthy people across ages. Then a second PCR, running about 7 to 11 cycles, was carried out with a sample-barcoded 5' primer and a J-beta primer mix. TCRdb recomputed calls from the 5' RACE reads with MiXCR, one row per CDR3 protein. The profile covers some 670,000 distinct CDR3 sequences, with 52% appearing a single time and approximately 13% taken by the ten largest. Sequenced input: blood. All receptors derive from a woman aged 80 or over in good health.

The genes are TRBV7-3 and TRBJ2-2; unclear D gene. Germline CDR1 reads SGHTA; CDR2 reads FQGTGA. Trimming stripped 0 bases from V and 5 bases from J, with 7 bases between. The CDR3 covers 14 residues. The CDR3 DNA follows: TGTGCCAGCAGCTTAACGACTGATACCGGGGAGCTGTTTTTT. Encoded protein: CASSLTTDTGELFF.

To note about this clonotype: A clone one base away is much larger, so this may be a read error. The chain uses TRBV29-1 and TRBJ1-2; a weak D match, TRBD1 (6 bases). The CDR3 spans 10 residues. In germline, CDR1 is SQVTM, CDR2 ANQGSEA. The CDR3 loop is CSAQPGGCTF. The CDR3 region has the DNA TGCAGCGCCCAGCCGGGGGGCTGCACCTTC.

V is TRBV12-3 or TRBV12-4 and J is TRBJ2-7; 7 nucleotides align to TRBD2. Near its end, the DNA agrees better with TRBJ2-5, so the J call may be wrong. The CDR3 consists of 15 residues. This CDR3 reads CASSLGTRIQETQYF. The CDR3 DNA reads TGTGCCAGCAGTTTAGGGACTAGGATCCAAGAGACCCAGTACTTC.

The sample holds many counts of this clonotype. V and J are TRBV4-1 and TRBJ2-5, with 10 bases fitting TRBD1. V shed 2 bases, J shed 6 bases, and the junction held 6 bases outside the gene matches. The germline V gene has CDR1 MGHRA and CDR2 YSYEKL. The CDR3 totals 15 residues. CDR3 protein: CASSQSGQGIKTQYF. The CDR3 nucleotides read TGCGCCAGCAGCCAATCGGGACAGGGGATCAAGACCCAGTACTTC.

This clonotype was detected ten times or more. The chain couples TRBV30 to TRBJ2-3; D not resolved. V lost 5 bases, J lost 0 bases, and 12 bases lay in between. Germline V gene sequence: CDR1 GTSNPN, CDR2 SVGIG (reference sequence). This CDR3 is built from 14 residues. CDR3 DNA: TGTGCCTGGCTCCGAAGAGGCAGCACAGATACGCAGTATTTT. This translates into CAWLRRGSTDTQYF.

This chain connects TRBV29-1 to TRBJ2-2; D tentatively reads TRBD1 or TRBD2 (5 bases each). Trimming left V 4 bases short and J 6 bases short, with 9 bases between. The CDR3 totals 12 residues. Germline CDR1 reads SQVTM; CDR2 reads ANQGSEA. The CDR3 loop is CSVVREPGELFF. The CDR3 DNA is TGCAGCGTTGTCAGGGAGCCCGGGGAGCTGTTTTTT.

This clonotype was seen a single time. The chain joins TRBV20-1 to TRBJ2-3, with 9 bases aligning to TRBD1. The CDR3 consists of 14 residues. Trimming took 6 bases from V and 4 from J; bases not matched to a gene: 8. CDR1 is DFQATT and CDR2 is SNEGSKA in the germline V gene (reference sequence). The chain's CDR3 is CSAKGQGSADTQYF. DNA of the CDR3: TGCAGTGCAAAGGGACAGGGCAGCGCAGATACGCAGTATTTT.

The CDR3 reads CASSSTTLFNEKLFF. The DNA for the CDR3 is TGTGCCAGCAGCTCCACGACCCTTTTTAATGAAAAACTGTTTTTT. The chain combines TRBV7-9 with TRBJ1-4; D gene ambiguous. CDR1 and CDR2 from the germline V gene are SEHNR and FQNEAQ (reference sequence). The CDR3 runs 15 residues. Trimming removed 4 bases at V and 4 bases at J, with 13 bases between.

Regarding this clonotype: A clone one base away is much larger, so this may be a read error. The V call is TRBV7-8, the J call TRBJ2-5; D unresolved. V gave up 5 bases and J gave up 11 bases, with 12 bases separating them. The germline CDR1 and CDR2 sequences are SGHVS and FQNEAQ. The CDR3 has 11 amino acids. The CDR3, as DNA: TGTGCCAGCAGCATAATGAATGAGCAGTACTTC. Its translation is CASSIMNEQYF.

This clonotype was counted ten times or more. J is TRBJ1-1 and V is TRBV6-5; D is uncertain. Germline V lookup: CDR1 MNHEY, CDR2 SVGAGI. The V end lost 5 bases, the J end lost 5 bases, and 12 bases lay between the germline ends. The CDR3 runs 13 residues. CDR3: CASSGSTATEAFF. The DNA for the CDR3 is TGTGCCAGCAGTGGATCTACGGCGACTGAAGCTTTCTTT.